This record covers a single T cell receptor (beta chain). Using immunoSEQ multiplex PCR, the repertoire was profiled, and TCRdb retains in-frame clones only, with some absent. The data show roughly 190,000 clones, roughly nine tenths seen once. The CDR3 runs 13 residues. V lost 5 bases and J lost 4; bases outside the gene matches: 4. The data stem from a study of T cell responses to AZD1222 COVID-19 vaccine. The gene calls are TRBV12-3 or TRBV12-4 and TRBJ2-5; 7 nucleotides agree with TRBD2. The sample here was peripheral blood, taken 28 days after the second AZD1222 dose. The receptor comes from an adult who received the AZD1222 COVID-19 vaccine. The CDR3 loop reads CASSLLARETQYF. CDR3 in DNA: TGTGCCAGCAGTCTACTAGCGAGAGAGACCCAGTACTTC.